The sequence of this T cell receptor beta chain was determined in a study of control samples from healthy donors and cancer patients. Assay used: immunoSEQ multiplex PCR; TCRdb lists only in-frame clones, some missing. The sample shows over 85,000 clones, about 88% of them seen only once. The CDR3 consists of 14 residues. CDR1 MNHEY and CDR2 SVGEGT come from the germline V gene. The V and J ends lost 4 bases and 4 bases, in that order; junction bases with no gene match: 4. Material: PBMCs. The chain employs TRBV6-2 or TRBV6-3 and TRBJ1-5, with 7 bases fitting TRBD1. The clonotype originates from a man in his sixties or seventies with lung cancer. This chain's CDR3 is CASSFGQENQPQHF. DNA for the CDR3: TGTGCCAGCAGTTTTGGACAGGAGAATCAGCCCCAGCATTTT.